This TCR beta chain is drawn from a study of T cells after yellow fever vaccination. This clonotype appeared a few times. Trimming removed 2 bases at V and 3 bases at J, with 15 bases between. This CDR3 spans 15 amino acids. Germline lookup yields CDR1 SGHKS and CDR2 YYEKEE (reference sequence). TCRdb reanalysed the 5' RACE reads using MiXCR and keeps one entry per CDR3 protein. Here the sample spans approximately 300,000 distinct CDR3 sequences, approximately 7% being singletons. The chain carries TRBV5-5 and TRBJ2-7; possible D gene TRBD2, 7 bases. The sequence came from a man in his late teens or twenties who received the YFV17D yellow fever vaccine. The sequences come from PBMCs, collected roughly 45 days after the first yellow fever vaccination. In DNA form, the CDR3 reads TGTGCCAGCAGCTTTTCGCGGGGGCCTTTCTACGAGCAGTACTTC. This translates into CASSFSRGPFYEQYF. Supplemented by reference TRBV5-5 and TRBJ2-7, the full variable domain reads DAGVTQSPTHLIKTRGQQVTLRCSPISGHKSVSWYQQVLGQGPQFIFQYYEKEERGRGNFPDRFSARQFPNYSSELNVNALLLGDSALYLCASSFSRGPFYEQYFGPGTRLTVT.